There are many counts of the clone carrying this T cell receptor (beta chain). Its antigen is still unknown. Sample time point: sample taken at primary tumor resection. The CDR3 contains 13 residues. The V end lost 5 bases, the J end lost 1 base, and 5 bases lay between the germline ends. Germline V gene sequence: CDR1 LGHNA, CDR2 YNFKEQ. TCRdb itself ran the 5' RACE reads through MiXCR, one entry per CDR3 protein. The profile shows 100,000 to 110,000 distinct CDR3 sequences, nearly 4.5% of them singletons. The sample belongs to a study of spatial heterogeneity in lung cancer. Findings and caveats of the study: Expanded intratumoral alpha and beta TCR counts tracked tumor mutation counts.

The J gene is TRBJ2-2, the V gene TRBV4-2; no firm D call. The starting material was lung tumor tissue, obtained at surgery. This receptor was taken from a male donor with early-stage non-small cell lung cancer. In nucleotides, the CDR3 is TGTGCCAGCAGCGGTGTGAACACCGGGGAGCTGTTTTTT. Translating gives CASSGVNTGELFF.